The next 32 T cell receptor beta chains were all read from a single sample in a study of blood T cell repertoires in COVID-19. The repertoire was sequenced with immunoSEQ multiplex PCR; TCRdb's copy has only in-frame clones and lacks some. The sample shows 410,000 or so clones, about 89% of them seen only once. Sequencing used peripheral blood. The source of these receptors is a woman in her thirties or forties with COVID-19, enrolled during active disease.

In DNA form, the CDR3 reads TGTGCAAGTCGCTTCCGGGGATCGTCGGTGAATCAGCCCCAGCATTTT. This codes for CASRFRGSSVNQPQHF. The chain couples TRBV12-2 to TRBJ1-5. TRBV12-2 has pseudogene status. The CDR3 spans 16 residues.

This clone appeared a few times. The J gene is TRBJ1-1, the V gene TRBV11-3, with D tentatively TRBD1 (6 bases). V was pared by 5 bases and J by 0 bases, with 13 bases between. Germline CDR1 SGHNT, CDR2 YENEEA. CDR3 length: 15 residues. The chain's CDR3 is CASSASGVVNTEAFF. CDR3 in DNA: TGTGCCAGCAGCGCATCAGGGGTGGTGAACACTGAAGCTTTCTTT.

V usage is TRBV27 and J usage is TRBJ2-3; 10 positions match TRBD1. V lost 6 bases and J lost 1; bases outside the gene matches: 10. This CDR3 has 17 amino acids. Per germline, CDR1 MNHEY and CDR2 SMNVEV (reference sequence). Written as DNA, the CDR3 is TGTGCCAGCAGCCCCGGGACAGGGGTCAGGGGCACAGATACGCAGTATTTT. It specifies CASSPGTGVRGTDTQYF.

The chain recombines TRBV10-3 with TRBJ1-6; D may be TRBD1 (6 bases). The germline V gene encodes CDR1 ENHRY and CDR2 SYGVKD. The CDR3 contains 15 residues. Deletions cut 2 bases from V and 8 bases from J, with 13 bases between. The CDR3 DNA follows: TGTGCCATCAGTGAGGGGGGCAGGCCAGATTCACCCCTCCACTTT. Amino acid sequence: CAISEGGRPDSPLHF.

The chain recombines TRBV19 with TRBJ2-7, with 8 bases lining up with TRBD2. The CDR3 runs 13 residues. CDR1 and CDR2 from the germline V gene are LNHDA and SQIVND (reference sequence). Trimming took 5 bases from V and 3 from J; bases not matched to a gene: 3. CDR3 nucleotides: TGTGCCAGTAGTCCGGGGGGGGTCTACGAGCAGTACTTC. This sequence encodes CASSPGGVYEQYF.

The V gene is TRBV7-8, the J gene TRBJ1-2; D uncertain. V dropped 0 bases and J dropped 8 bases, with 19 bases sitting between them. CDR1 is SGHVS and CDR2 is FQNEAQ in the germline V gene. The CDR3 totals 16 residues. The CDR3 spells CASSLARVGVGKGYTF. CDR3 coding DNA: TGTGCCAGCAGCTTAGCGCGGGTCGGGGTCGGGAAAGGCTACACCTTC.

The rearrangement uses TRBV4-2 and TRBJ1-1; TRBD1 might be the D (5 bases). The CDR3 extends over 15 amino acids. Germline V gene lookup returns CDR1 LGHNA and CDR2 YNFKEQ. Trimming pared 0 bases from V and 4 bases from J, leaving 12 bases between. This chain's CDR3 is CASSQEIGRGTEAFF. CDR3 DNA sequence: TGTGCCAGCAGCCAAGAAATTGGGAGGGGCACTGAAGCTTTCTTT.

The chain combines TRBV3-1 (or the pseudogene TRBV3-2) with TRBJ1-1, with 8 bases fitting TRBD1. The length of the CDR3 is 17 residues. In germline, CDR1 is LGHDT, CDR2 YNNKEL (reference sequence). With 7 bases clipped from V and 9 bases from J, the junction kept 22 bases outside the gene matches. CDR3 sequence reads: CASNHTFNRTGIGKAFF. In DNA form, the CDR3 reads TGTGCCAGCAACCATACATTCAACCGGACAGGGATAGGGAAAGCTTTCTTT.

The chain carries TRBV5-1 and TRBJ1-1; TRBD1 is a possible D gene (5 bases). This CDR3 is 17 amino acids long. Germline V gene sequence: CDR1 SGHRS, CDR2 YFSETQ. Trimming removed 4 bases at V and 0 bases at J, with 19 bases between. The CDR3 nucleotides are TGCGCCAGCAGCCCGGACGTCGGGGGAGGGCTGAACACTGAAGCTTTCTTT. It yields the protein CASSPDVGGGLNTEAFF.

A single count supports this clone. The V call is TRBV10-3, the J call TRBJ2-2, with 10 bases that match TRBD1. V lost 4 bases, J lost 5 bases, and 7 bases stayed unmatched. The CDR3 is 16 amino acids. CDR1 and CDR2 from the germline V gene are ENHRY and SYGVKD. CDR3 residues: CAISGGTGERTGELFF. The CDR3 DNA reads TGTGCCATCAGTGGCGGGACAGGGGAGAGGACCGGGGAGCTGTTTTTT.

This chain joins TRBV28 and TRBJ1-6; 7 bases match TRBD1. CDR1 is MDHEN and CDR2 is SYDVKM in the germline V gene. This CDR3 has 15 residues. The CDR3 DNA is TGTGCGACCGGGGGCAGGGGGATCTATAATTCACCCCTCCACTTT. Translation: CATGGRGIYNSPLHF.

Of note for this clone: The sample has other DNA sequences that encode this CDR3 too. The V call is TRBV7-9, the J call TRBJ1-1, with 8 positions matching TRBD1. The CDR3 runs to 15 residues. V shed 2 bases, J shed 1 base, and the junction held 3 bases outside the gene matches. Per germline, CDR1 SEHNR and CDR2 FQNEAQ (reference sequence). Here the CDR3 reads CASSLKGTGNTEAFF. The CDR3 bases are TGTGCCAGCAGCTTAAAGGGGACAGGGAACACTGAAGCTTTCTTT.

This chain connects TRBV2 to TRBJ1-1; tentative D call: TRBD1 (6 bases). The CDR3 spans 12 residues. V was pared by 10 bases and J by 4 bases, with 13 bases between. In germline, CDR1 is SNHLY, CDR2 FYNNEI. The CDR3 sequence is CATGRGGTEAFF. CDR3 nucleotide sequence: TGTGCCACCGGGCGAGGGGGCACTGAAGCTTTCTTT. The variable domain in full, with the rest retrieved from reference TRBV2 and TRBJ1-1, is EPEVTQTPSHQVTQMGQEVILRCVPISNHLYFYWYRQILGQKVEFLVSFYNNEISEKSEIFDDQFSVERPDGSNFTLKIRSTKLEDSAMYFCATGRGGTEAFFGQGTRLTVV.

The rearrangement uses TRBV19 and TRBJ1-5; D remains unclear. The CDR3 contains 15 residues. V gave up 4 bases and J gave up 3 bases, with 13 bases separating them. From germline, CDR1 is LNHDA and CDR2 SQIVND (reference sequence). CDR3 sequence reads: CASSTDGGPNQPQHF. For the CDR3, the DNA is TGTGCCAGTAGTACTGACGGAGGACCCAATCAGCCCCAGCATTTT.

This chain links TRBV6-2 or TRBV6-3 with TRBJ1-1; the D gene is possibly TRBD1 (5 bases). Trimming left V 2 bases short and J 1 base short, with 8 bases between. The germline V gene encodes CDR1 MNHEY and CDR2 SVGEGT. The CDR3 runs 14 residues. The CDR3 here is CASSYRGQNTEAFF. The CDR3 DNA reads TGTGCCAGCAGTTACAGGGGCCAGAACACTGAAGCTTTCTTT.

The chain couples TRBV5-8 to TRBJ1-5; 7 positions match TRBD1. Per the germline V gene, CDR1 is SGHTS and CDR2 is YDEGEE. The CDR3 runs to 15 residues. V dropped 0 bases and J dropped 7; count of bases not matched to a gene: 7. The CDR3 loop is CASSLGGGSRQPQHF. The CDR3 DNA is TGTGCCAGCAGCTTGGGAGGGGGCTCGAGGCAGCCCCAGCATTTT.

The J gene is TRBJ1-3, the V gene TRBV9, with D unresolved. The CDR3 has 14 residues. Germline values: CDR1 SGDLS, CDR2 YYNGEE. V lost 2 bases and J 1 base, leaving 7 bases between the germline ends. The CDR3 coding sequence is TGTGCCAGCAGCGTGGCGGATTCTGGAAACACCATATATTTT. Protein sequence: CASSVADSGNTIYF.

V usage is TRBV4-1 and J usage is TRBJ2-7; 9 positions agree with TRBD1. Germline CDR1 and CDR2: MGHRA and YSYEKL. The CDR3 totals 15 residues. Trimming removed 3 bases from V and 6 bases from J; junction bases left unmatched: 9. For the CDR3, the DNA is TGCGCCAGCAGCCATGCGGACAGGGGCTCCGTCGAGCAGTACTTC. Translating gives CASSHADRGSVEQYF.

As for this clone: Other DNA sequences in the sample encode the same CDR3. The CDR3 region is CASSLLTGDQETQYF. The CDR3 DNA is TGCGCCAGCAGCTTGCTGACGGGGGACCAAGAGACCCAGTACTTC. The chain is built from TRBV5-1 and TRBJ2-5, with D possibly matching TRBD2 (6 bases). The CDR3 runs to 15 residues. The germline CDR1 and CDR2 sequences are SGHRS and YFSETQ. Trimming stripped 1 base from V and 0 bases from J, with 10 bases between.

The table lists this clone with many counts. The chain employs TRBV7-2 and TRBJ1-5; TRBD1 agrees at 7 bases. In germline, CDR1 is SGHTA, CDR2 FQGNSA. V gave up 4 bases and J gave up 6 bases; unmatched junction bases: 9. This CDR3 region has 15 residues. Written as DNA, the CDR3 is TGTGCCAGCAGCTCCCAGACAGGGCTTGGTCAGCCCCAGCATTTT. Translating it yields CASSSQTGLGQPQHF.

This rearrangement joins TRBV4-1 to TRBJ1-2; possibly TRBD1 for D (6 bases). The CDR3 consists of 14 residues. The V and J ends lost 2 bases and 8 bases respectively, with 15 bases between them. The germline gives CDR1 MGHRA, CDR2 YSYEKL. CDR3 loop: CASSQPIKQGGYTF. DNA for the CDR3: TGCGCCAGCAGCCAACCGATAAAACAGGGCGGCTACACCTTC.

The gene calls are TRBV19 and TRBJ2-3, with TRBD2 matching over 13 bases. The V gene end was trimmed by 5 bases and the J gene end by 6 bases; junction bases not matched to a gene: 8. The CDR3 length is 16 residues. Germline V lookup: CDR1 LNHDA, CDR2 SQIVND (reference sequence). CDR3 DNA sequence: TGTGCCAGTAGTGGCAGGGGACTAGCGGGACGTGATACGCAGTATTTT. It specifies CASSGRGLAGRDTQYF.

In this sample, this clone turned up once. The J gene is TRBJ2-7, the V gene TRBV6-6; D not certain. Germline V lookup: CDR1 MNHNY, CDR2 SVGAGI (reference sequence). Trimming cost V 6 bases and J 2 bases, with 17 bases left between them. This CDR3 contains 15 residues. CDR3 DNA sequence: TGTGCCAGCAGACCGGGTCAACTACATCCCTACGAGCAGTACTTC. This encodes CASRPGQLHPYEQYF.

The V call is TRBV19, the J call TRBJ2-2; 7 nucleotides line up with TRBD1. After removal of 6 bases from V and 0 bases from J, the junction contained 4 bases not matched to a gene. From germline, CDR1 is LNHDA and CDR2 SQIVND (reference sequence). This CDR3 is 15 amino acids long. The CDR3 DNA follows: TGTGCCAGTAGGACGACAGGGACGAACACCGGGGAGCTGTTTTTT. The encoded protein is CASRTTGTNTGELFF.

The chain is built from TRBV28 and TRBJ2-7; 7 bases are a match to TRBD2. Germline-derived CDR1 and CDR2 are MDHEN and SYDVKM. Trimming at V came to 6 bases and at J to 5 bases, leaving 19 bases not matched to a gene. CDR3 length: 17 amino acids. CDR3 region: CASRTAGSWEGRNEQYF. CDR3 in DNA: TGTGCCAGCAGAACGGCGGGTTCCTGGGAGGGAAGAAACGAGCAGTACTTC.

The rearrangement links TRBV6-5 to TRBJ2-5, with TRBD2 matching over 11 bases. The V segment lost 9 bases and the J segment 4 bases; nucleotides outside the gene matches: 4. Looked up from germline, CDR1 is MNHEY and CDR2 is SVGAGI. The length of the CDR3 is 13 residues. The CDR3: CASSLAGGETQYF. The CDR3 coding sequence is TGTGCCAGTAGCCTAGCGGGGGGAGAGACCCAGTACTTC.

The rearrangement joins TRBV4-1 to TRBJ1-3, with D possibly being TRBD1 (6 bases). Trimming pared 4 bases from V and 0 bases from J, leaving 19 bases between. This CDR3 is built from 18 residues. Germline V lookup: CDR1 MGHRA, CDR2 YSYEKL. The CDR3 nucleotides read TGCGCCAGCAGCCCCAGTGGTGGACAGCCGAACTCTGGAAACACCATATATTTT. It codes for CASSPSGGQPNSGNTIYF.

The chain is built from TRBV9 and TRBJ2-2, with D possibly being TRBD1 (5 bases). V dropped 3 bases and J dropped 1 base, with 7 bases sitting between them. The CDR3 is 14 amino acids. Germline V gives CDR1 SGDLS, CDR2 YYNGEE. In DNA form, the CDR3 reads TGTGCCAGCAGCGCAGACAGGAACACCGGGGAGCTGTTTTTT. Protein sequence: CASSADRNTGELFF.

This clone was picked up one time. V is TRBV30 and J is TRBJ1-6; D not resolved. The CDR3 extends over 15 amino acids. Germline V CDR1 and CDR2: GTSNPN, SVGIG (reference sequence). The V gene lost 3 bases and the J gene lost 0 bases, with 9 bases spanning the gap. For the CDR3, the DNA is TGTGCCTGGAGGTACGAGAGCTCCTATAATTCACCCCTCCACTTT. This sequence encodes CAWRYESSYNSPLHF.

This chain connects TRBV27 to TRBJ2-5; 9 bases are shared with TRBD1. The CDR3 consists of 17 residues. The V gene end was trimmed by 7 bases and the J gene end by 1 base; junction bases not matched to a gene: 13. Germline CDR1 MNHEY, CDR2 SMNVEV (reference sequence). The CDR3 sequence is CASKSEPGQGGQETQYF. Written as DNA, the CDR3 is TGTGCCAGCAAATCTGAGCCGGGACAGGGTGGCCAAGAGACCCAGTACTTC.

The chain couples TRBV10-3 to TRBJ1-2; D is perhaps TRBD1 (6 bases). There are 14 residues in the CDR3. The germline gives CDR1 ENHRY, CDR2 SYGVKD. V was pared by 9 bases and J by 10 bases, with 24 bases between. The CDR3 loop reads CAITNTRDTDTYTF. The CDR3 DNA sequence: TGTGCCATAACAAACACACGGGACACCGATACCTACACCTTC.

V is TRBV19 and J is TRBJ2-4; D is perhaps TRBD1 (7 bases). Germline V gene sequence: CDR1 LNHDA, CDR2 SQIVND (reference sequence). V was trimmed by 7 bases and J by 4 bases, leaving 14 bases between them. This CDR3 region has 14 residues. CDR3 sequence (DNA): TGTGCCAGTATTTCGCGGGACAGAAAAAACATTCAGTACTTC. Translation gives CASISRDRKNIQYF.